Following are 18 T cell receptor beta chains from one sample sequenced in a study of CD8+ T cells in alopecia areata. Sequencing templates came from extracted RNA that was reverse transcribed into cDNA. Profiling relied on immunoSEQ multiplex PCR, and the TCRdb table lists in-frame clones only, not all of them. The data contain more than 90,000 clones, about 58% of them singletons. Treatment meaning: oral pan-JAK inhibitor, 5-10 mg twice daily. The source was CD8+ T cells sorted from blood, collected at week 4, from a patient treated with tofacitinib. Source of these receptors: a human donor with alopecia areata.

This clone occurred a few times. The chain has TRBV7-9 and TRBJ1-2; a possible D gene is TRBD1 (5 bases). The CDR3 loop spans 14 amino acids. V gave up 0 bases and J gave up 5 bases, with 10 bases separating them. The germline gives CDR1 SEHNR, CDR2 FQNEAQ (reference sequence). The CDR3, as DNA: TGTGCCAGCAGCTTAGCGGAAGGGGCTTATGGCTACACCTTC. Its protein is CASSLAEGAYGYTF.

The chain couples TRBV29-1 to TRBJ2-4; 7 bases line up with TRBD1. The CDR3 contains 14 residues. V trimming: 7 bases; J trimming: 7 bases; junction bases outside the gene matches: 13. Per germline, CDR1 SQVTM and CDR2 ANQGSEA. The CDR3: CSAKATGIHNIQYF. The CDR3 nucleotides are TGCAGCGCCAAAGCGACAGGGATCCACAACATTCAGTACTTC. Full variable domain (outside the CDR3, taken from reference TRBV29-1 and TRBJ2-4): SAVISQKPSRDICQRGTSLTIQCQVDSQVTMMFWYRQQPGQSLTLIATANQGSEATYESGFVIDKFPISRPNLTFSTLTVSNMSPEDSSIYLCSAKATGIHNIQYFGAGTRLSVL.

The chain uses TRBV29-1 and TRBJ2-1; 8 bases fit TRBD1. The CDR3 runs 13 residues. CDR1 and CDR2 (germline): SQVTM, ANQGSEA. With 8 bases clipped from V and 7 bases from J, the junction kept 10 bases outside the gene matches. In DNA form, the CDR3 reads TGCAGCTTGAGGTGGACAGGGTGGAATGAGCAGTTCTTC. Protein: CSLRWTGWNEQFF.

This CDR3 reads CASSLGGAIYEQYF. The CDR3 DNA is TGTGCCAGCAGTTTAGGGGGGGCCATCTACGAGCAGTACTTC. The chain recombines TRBV28 with TRBJ2-7; D might be TRBD2 (7 bases). Germline assignment: CDR1 MDHEN and CDR2 SYDVKM. Trimming left V 2 bases short and J 3 bases short, with 11 bases between. The CDR3 consists of 14 residues.

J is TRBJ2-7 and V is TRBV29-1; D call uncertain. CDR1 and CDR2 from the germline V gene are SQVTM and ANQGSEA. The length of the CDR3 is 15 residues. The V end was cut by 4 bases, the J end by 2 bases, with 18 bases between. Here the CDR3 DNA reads TGCAGCGTTGGTCCGGGTTACAGTTTACCCTACGAGCAGTACTTC. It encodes CSVGPGYSLPYEQYF.

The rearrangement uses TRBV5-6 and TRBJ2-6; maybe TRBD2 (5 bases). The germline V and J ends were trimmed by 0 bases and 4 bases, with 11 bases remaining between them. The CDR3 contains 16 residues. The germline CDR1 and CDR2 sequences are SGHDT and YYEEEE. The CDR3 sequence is CASSLANRGGANVLTF. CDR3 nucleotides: TGTGCCAGCAGCTTGGCCAACCGAGGGGGGGCCAACGTCCTGACTTTC.

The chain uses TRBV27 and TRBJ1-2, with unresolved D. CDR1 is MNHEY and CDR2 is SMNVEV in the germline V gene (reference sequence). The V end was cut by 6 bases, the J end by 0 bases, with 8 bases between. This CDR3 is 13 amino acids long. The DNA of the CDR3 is TGTGCCAGCAGGGAACTCTCTAACTATGGCTACACCTTC. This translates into CASRELSNYGYTF.

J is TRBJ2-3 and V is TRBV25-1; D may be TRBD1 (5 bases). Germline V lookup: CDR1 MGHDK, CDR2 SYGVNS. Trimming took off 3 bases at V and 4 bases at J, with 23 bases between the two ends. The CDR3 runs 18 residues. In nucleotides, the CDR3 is TGTGCCAGCAGTGATGCGCCCGGGCAGGGCCACCGTGCAGATACGCAGTATTTT. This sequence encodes CASSDAPGQGHRADTQYF.

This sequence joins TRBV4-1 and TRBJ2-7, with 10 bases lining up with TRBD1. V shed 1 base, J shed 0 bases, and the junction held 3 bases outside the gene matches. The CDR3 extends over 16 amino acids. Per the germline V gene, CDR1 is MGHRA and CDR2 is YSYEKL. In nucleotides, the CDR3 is TGCGCCAGCAGCCAAGGGCGGACAGGGGGCTCCTACGAGCAGTACTTC. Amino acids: CASSQGRTGGSYEQYF.

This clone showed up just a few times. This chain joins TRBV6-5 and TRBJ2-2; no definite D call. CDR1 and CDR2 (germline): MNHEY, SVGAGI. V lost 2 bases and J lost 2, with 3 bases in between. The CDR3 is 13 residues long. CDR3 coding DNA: TGTGCCAGCAGTTACACAAACACCGGGGAGCTGTTTTTT. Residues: CASSYTNTGELFF.

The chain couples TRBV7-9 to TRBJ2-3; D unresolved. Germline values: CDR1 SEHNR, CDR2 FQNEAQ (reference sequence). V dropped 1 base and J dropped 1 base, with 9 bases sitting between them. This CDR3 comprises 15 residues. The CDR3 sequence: CASSLVLGGTDTQYF. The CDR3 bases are TGTGCCAGCAGCTTAGTACTGGGCGGCACAGATACGCAGTATTTT.

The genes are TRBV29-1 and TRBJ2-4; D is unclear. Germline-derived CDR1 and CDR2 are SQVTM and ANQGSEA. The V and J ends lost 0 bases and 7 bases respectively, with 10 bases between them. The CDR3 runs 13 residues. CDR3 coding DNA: TGCAGCGTTGAAGAGGGTCCAGCGAACATTCAGTACTTC. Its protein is CSVEEGPANIQYF.

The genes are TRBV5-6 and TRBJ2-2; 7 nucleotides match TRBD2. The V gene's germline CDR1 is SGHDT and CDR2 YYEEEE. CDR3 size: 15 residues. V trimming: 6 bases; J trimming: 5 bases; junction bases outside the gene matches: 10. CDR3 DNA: TGTGCCAGCACCCCCGGGCCGGGGGGTACCGGGGAGCTGTTTTTT. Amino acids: CASTPGPGGTGELFF.

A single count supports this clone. CDR3 sequence: CASSLGGVEQFF. CDR3 in DNA: TGTGCCAGCAGTTTAGGTGGTGTTGAGCAGTTCTTC. The rearrangement links TRBV27 to TRBJ2-1; D remains ambiguous. The CDR3 loop spans 12 amino acids. Germline CDR1 MNHEY, CDR2 SMNVEV (reference sequence). Between the trimmed V and J ends, which lost 2 bases and 9 bases, there was a span of 8 bases.

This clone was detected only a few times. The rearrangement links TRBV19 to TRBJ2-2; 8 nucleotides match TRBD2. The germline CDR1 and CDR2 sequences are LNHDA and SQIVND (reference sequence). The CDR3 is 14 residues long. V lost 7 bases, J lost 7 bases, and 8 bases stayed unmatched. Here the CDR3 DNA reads TGTGCCAGTAACATCGGGGGGGCCATCGGGGAGCTGTTTTTT. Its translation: CASNIGGAIGELFF.

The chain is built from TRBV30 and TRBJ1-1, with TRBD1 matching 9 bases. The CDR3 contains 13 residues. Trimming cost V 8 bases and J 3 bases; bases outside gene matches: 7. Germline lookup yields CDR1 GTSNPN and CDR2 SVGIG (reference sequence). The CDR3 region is CATQQGAHTEAFF. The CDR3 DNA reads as TGTGCCACGCAACAGGGGGCCCACACTGAAGCTTTCTTT.

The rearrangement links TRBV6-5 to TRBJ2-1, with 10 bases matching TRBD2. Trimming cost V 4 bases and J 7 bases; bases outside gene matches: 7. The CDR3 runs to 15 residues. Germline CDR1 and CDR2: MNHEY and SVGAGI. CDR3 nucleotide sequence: TGTGCCAGCAGTTTAGTCCTAGCGGGGGTAAATGAGCAGTTCTTC. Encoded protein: CASSLVLAGVNEQFF.

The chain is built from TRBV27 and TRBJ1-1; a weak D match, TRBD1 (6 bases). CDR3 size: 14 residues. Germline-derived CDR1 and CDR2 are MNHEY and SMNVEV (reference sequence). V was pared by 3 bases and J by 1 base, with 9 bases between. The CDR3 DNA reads TGTGCCAGCAGTTTGGGGGGCTCGAACACTGAAGCTTTCTTT. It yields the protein CASSLGGSNTEAFF.